Each of the 20 T cell receptor beta chains below was sequenced from the same sample in a study of T cell repertoires in cytomegalovirus infection. These receptors are not linked to any known antigen. Via MiXCR, TCRdb re-called the reads, giving one row per CDR3 protein. This sample has about 830,000 distinct CDR3 sequences, with 30% to 35% found just once. The input for sequencing was cultured CD8+ T cells from PBMCs, taken from culture after CMV antigen stimulation. These receptors all come from a human donor in good health (CMV status not recorded). Some clones in this sample may be carry-over from other donors' samples.

This chain connects TRBV7-4 to TRBJ1-1, with D unclear. Trimming removed 4 bases at V and 5 bases at J, with 14 bases between. The CDR3 runs 14 residues. The germline gives CDR1 SGHVT, CDR2 SQSDAQ. The CDR3 protein is CASSSRLGGTEAFF. The CDR3 nucleotides are TGTGCCAGCAGCTCTAGGTTGGGAGGTACTGAAGCTTTCTTT.

This clonotype has more than one count but fewer than ten. This chain's CDR3 is CASSNSGGSYEQYV. As DNA, the CDR3 is TGTGCCAGCAGTAATAGCGGGGGGTCCTACGAGCAGTACGTC. This sequence joins TRBV28 and TRBJ2-7; 10 bases line up with TRBD2. Germline trimming cut 5 bases from V and 1 base from J; bases unmatched to any gene: 2. Per the germline V gene, CDR1 is MDHEN and CDR2 is SYDVKM. The length of the CDR3 is 14 residues.

This clonotype has a handful of counts. The rearrangement uses TRBV6-1 and TRBJ2-3, with TRBD2 identical over 13 bases. V shed 7 bases and J 4 bases; nucleotides not matched to a gene: 11. The CDR3 is 17 amino acids. Germline V gives CDR1 MNHNS, CDR2 SASEGT. CDR3 DNA: TGTGCCAGCACTAAACCGGGACTAGCGGGGCCCCCAGATACGCAGTATTTT. Translating it yields CASTKPGLAGPPDTQYF.

This clonotype was seen many times. The V and J genes are TRBV7-9 and TRBJ2-7; TRBD2 aligns across 10 bases. The CDR3 length is 15 residues. Germline lookup yields CDR1 SEHNR and CDR2 FQNEAQ (reference sequence). V shed 2 bases and J 4 bases; nucleotides not matched to a gene: 5. The DNA for the CDR3 is TGTGCCAGCAGCTTACTAGCGGGGGCCGAATACGAGCAGTACTTC. Protein: CASSLLAGAEYEQYF.

The chain carries TRBV7-9 and TRBJ2-3; 7 bases align to TRBD2. The length of the CDR3 is 14 residues. Germline V CDR1 and CDR2: SEHNR, FQNEAQ (reference sequence). V was clipped by 1 base and J by 9 bases; unmatched bases: 7. The CDR3 sequence is CASSLERAGVTQYF. The CDR3 nucleotides are TGTGCCAGCAGCTTAGAACGGGCGGGGGTAACGCAGTATTTT.

The CDR3 loop is CASSDPGHLAKNIQYF. CDR3 coding DNA: TGTGCCAGCAGTGATCCAGGACACCTAGCCAAAAACATTCAGTACTTC. The chain employs TRBV2 and TRBJ2-4; the D gene is possibly TRBD1 (5 bases). V was cut by 3 bases and J by 0 bases, with 12 bases left in between. This CDR3 comprises 16 residues. The germline V gene encodes CDR1 SNHLY and CDR2 FYNNEI.

Details on this clonotype: A much more abundant neighbour one base away suggests this may be a read error. The rearrangement uses TRBV7-6 and TRBJ2-1; maybe TRBD2 (5 bases). V was cut by 1 base and J by 6 bases, with 13 bases left in between. Per germline, CDR1 SGHVS and CDR2 FNYEAQ. The CDR3 consists of 15 residues. CDR3 DNA: TGTGCCAGCAGCTTAGGGACTCCCAGGATCAATGAGCAGTTCTTC. The encoded protein is CASSLGTPRINEQFF.

This clonotype was recorded a few times. For the CDR3, the DNA is TGTGCCAGCAGTGAGCCTACCGGGGAGCTGTTTTTT. This sequence encodes CASSEPTGELFF. The chain has TRBV6-1 and TRBJ2-2; D is uncertain. From germline, CDR1 is MNHNS and CDR2 SASEGT. Trimming took off 3 bases at V and 5 bases at J, with 4 bases between the two ends. This CDR3 region has 12 residues.

This chain uses TRBV19 with TRBJ1-3; 12 nucleotides align to TRBD1. Trimming at V came to 9 bases and at J to 2 bases, leaving 8 bases not matched to a gene. Germline CDR1 and CDR2: LNHDA and SQIVND (reference sequence). This CDR3 region has 16 residues. The CDR3 DNA is TGTGCCAGCTCCCTCGGGACAGGGGGCACTGGAAACACCATATATTTT. Protein product: CASSLGTGGTGNTIYF.

In its sample, this clonotype was seen a few times. The chain combines TRBV7-8 with TRBJ1-1; 8 bases are shared with TRBD1. Germline loops: CDR1 SGHVS, CDR2 FQNEAQ. V lost 5 bases and J lost 4; bases outside the gene matches: 6. CDR3 length: 14 residues. DNA for the CDR3: TGTGCCAGCAGCCGCCGGGACAGGTTCACTGAAGCTTTCTTT. Translation gives CASSRRDRFTEAFF.

This chain links TRBV19 with TRBJ2-1; 8 bases agree with TRBD1. In germline, CDR1 is LNHDA, CDR2 SQIVND (reference sequence). The CDR3 spans 18 residues. V was pared by 1 base and J by 5 bases, with 13 bases of the junction left unmatched. The CDR3 loop reads CASSIGFAGTGLHNEQFF. DNA for the CDR3: TGTGCCAGTAGTATAGGATTTGCCGGGACAGGTTTACACAATGAGCAGTTCTTC.

The rearrangement links TRBV24-1 to TRBJ2-3, with 7 bases fitting TRBD2. V trimming: 4 bases; J trimming: 6 bases; junction bases outside the gene matches: 3. CDR1 KGHDR and CDR2 SFDVKD come from the germline V gene. This CDR3 has 13 residues. The CDR3, as DNA: TGTGCCACCAGTGAGGTCGGGGGGGATACGCAGTATTTT. Protein sequence: CATSEVGGDTQYF.

The V gene is TRBV5-1, the J gene TRBJ2-1; TRBD2 agrees at 8 bases. Germline CDR1 SGHRS, CDR2 YFSETQ. After removal of 4 bases from V and 0 bases from J, the junction contained 6 bases not matched to a gene. The length of the CDR3 is 16 residues. CDR3 region: CASSTGGGSSYNEQFF. CDR3 nucleotide sequence: TGCGCCAGCAGCACTGGCGGGGGGTCCTCCTACAATGAGCAGTTCTTC.

The CDR3 protein is CASSQDPPPSGLSDTQYF. In DNA, the CDR3 is TGTGCCAGCAGCCAAGATCCCCCCCCTAGCGGCCTCTCAGATACGCAGTATTTT. This chain joins TRBV3-1 and TRBJ2-3; 7 positions agree with TRBD2. After removal of 0 bases from V and 4 bases from J, the junction contained 13 bases not matched to a gene. CDR3 length equals 18 residues. Germline V gene lookup returns CDR1 LGHDT and CDR2 YNNKEL (reference sequence).

In its sample, this clonotype was seen many times. The chain couples TRBV6-1 to TRBJ1-5; 8 bases align to TRBD1. The J segment lost 4 bases and the V segment lost 6 bases, leaving 5 bases of the junction unmatched. The germline V gene has CDR1 MNHNS and CDR2 SASEGT. This CDR3 has 14 amino acids. CDR3 DNA sequence: TGTGCCAGCAGGATACAGGGGGAAAATCAGCCCCAGCATTTT. This codes for CASRIQGENQPQHF.

The V call is TRBV25-1, the J call TRBJ2-1; possibly TRBD2 for D (7 bases). The germline V gene encodes CDR1 MGHDK and CDR2 SYGVNS. Deletions cut 1 base from V and 8 bases from J, with 9 bases between. The CDR3 extends over 13 amino acids. The CDR3 sequence: CASSEWGGHEQFF. The CDR3, as DNA: TGTGCCAGCAGTGAATGGGGGGGCCATGAGCAGTTCTTC.

CDR3 sequence (DNA): TGTGCCAGTAGTATAAAAAGCAATCAGCCCCAGCATTTT. This sequence encodes CASSIKSNQPQHF. The chain carries TRBV19 and TRBJ1-5; D gene ambiguous. CDR1 is LNHDA and CDR2 is SQIVND in the germline V gene (reference sequence). The CDR3 runs 13 residues. The ends were cut back, 2 bases at V and 1 base at J, with 3 bases in the middle. The variable domain in full, with the rest retrieved from reference TRBV19 and TRBJ1-5, is DGGITQSPKYLFRKEGQNVTLSCEQNLNHDAMYWYRQDPGQGLRLIYYSQIVNDFQKGDIAEGYSVSREKKESFPLTVTSAQKNPTAFYLCASSIKSNQPQHFGDGTRLSIL.

On this clonotype itself: Without the conserved terminal phenylalanine or tryptophan, this CDR3 likely stems from a read error. This chain joins TRBV7-9 and TRBJ1-5, with D possibly being TRBD1 (6 bases). CDR1 is SEHNR and CDR2 is FQNEAQ in the germline V gene (reference sequence). The CDR3 is 15 residues long. Trimming stripped 0 bases from V and 2 bases from J, with 8 bases between. CDR3 bases: TGTGCCAGCAGCTTAGCTTCAGGGGGCAATCAGCCCCAGCATTCT. Residues: CASSLASGGNQPQHS.

This clonotype was picked up many times. This chain uses TRBV6-4 with TRBJ2-3, with 9 bases matching TRBD2. CDR3 length equals 16 residues. Per the germline V gene, CDR1 is MRHNA and CDR2 is SNTAGT. Losses at the gene ends were 0 bases for V and 1 base for J; bases not matched to a gene: 2. The CDR3 nucleotides read TGTGCCAGCAGTGACTCGGCTAGCGGGGGCACAGATACGCAGTATTTT. Its translation is CASSDSASGGTDTQYF.

This clonotype was recorded a few times. The genes are TRBV19 and TRBJ2-7; D ambiguous. The CDR3 contains 15 residues. Trimming cost V 3 bases and J 2 bases, with 14 bases left between them. Germline V gene data show CDR1 as LNHDA and CDR2 as SQIVND (reference sequence). The CDR3 is CASSIRKVLPYEQYF. The CDR3 DNA reads TGTGCCAGTAGTATTAGAAAGGTCTTACCCTACGAGCAGTACTTC.